The next 9 T cell receptor beta chains were all read from a single sample in a study of blood T cells in healthy people across ages. Together with a sample-barcoded 5' primer, a J-beta primer mix was included in a second PCR lasting roughly 6 to 12 cycles. One entry per CDR3 protein results from TCRdb running MiXCR on the 5' RACE reads. The data contain approximately 1.5 million distinct CDR3 sequences, around 40% of them singletons. Sequencing was performed on blood. The origin of the receptors is a woman aged 18 to 35 in good health.

Concerning this clonotype itself: This likely stems from a read error, as it lies one base from a far larger clone. The chain carries TRBV7-9 and TRBJ2-7; D possibly corresponds to TRBD1 (5 bases). V was pared by 5 bases and J by 3 bases, with 8 bases between. This CDR3 is built from 12 residues. The germline V gene has CDR1 SEHNR and CDR2 FQNEAQ (reference sequence). The CDR3 region has the DNA TGTGCCAGCAGCGACAGCTTCTACGAGCAGTACTTC. It is translated as CASSDSFYEQYF.

This clonotype was observed a handful of times. V usage is TRBV6-6 and J usage is TRBJ1-5; tentatively, D is TRBD1 (5 bases). Germline V lookup: CDR1 MNHNY, CDR2 SVGAGI (reference sequence). The V and J ends lost 5 bases and 0 bases respectively, with 17 bases between them. The CDR3 extends over 17 amino acids. The DNA of the CDR3 is TGTGCCAGCAGTCCCCTAGGTGAGGGGTATAGCAATCAGCCCCAGCATTTT. This encodes CASSPLGEGYSNQPQHF.

This clonotype has only a few counts. CDR3 amino acids: CASKRMEDEQFF. The DNA of the CDR3 is TGTGCCAGCAAAAGGATGGAGGATGAGCAGTTCTTC. The rearrangement joins TRBV7-2 to TRBJ2-1; the D gene is possibly TRBD2 (5 bases). The V and J ends lost 7 bases and 8 bases respectively, with 12 bases between them. From germline, CDR1 is SGHTA and CDR2 FQGNSA. CDR3 length equals 12 residues.

The chain combines TRBV10-3 with TRBJ2-7, with D possibly TRBD1 on 6 matching bases. With 0 bases removed from V and 1 base from J, the gap between germline ends came to 16 bases. This CDR3 has 17 amino acids. The germline V gene has CDR1 ENHRY and CDR2 SYGVKD. For the CDR3, the DNA is TGTGCCATCAGTGAGTCTCCAGGGGCTAAGCGATCCTACGAGCAGTACTTC. Translation gives CAISESPGAKRSYEQYF.

This clonotype was observed a few times. The rearrangement links TRBV29-1 to TRBJ2-7; TRBD1 matches at 7 bases. Germline CDR1 is SQVTM and CDR2 is ANQGSEA. V was clipped by 6 bases and J by 2 bases; unmatched bases: 4. This CDR3 is 12 amino acids long. This CDR3 reads CSVSGGTYEQYF. For the CDR3, the DNA is TGCAGCGTCTCAGGGGGTACCTACGAGCAGTACTTC.

This chain joins TRBV14 and TRBJ2-6; D is ambiguous. The CDR3 consists of 17 residues. The germline V and J ends were trimmed by 3 bases and 0 bases, with 12 bases remaining between them. The germline V gene has CDR1 SGHDN and CDR2 FVKESK. The CDR3 DNA follows: TGTGCCAGCAGCCATTCCCAAGGTCGCTCTGGGGCCAACGTCCTGACTTTC. Encoded protein: CASSHSQGRSGANVLTF.

This clonotype has a count of ten or more. The chain joins TRBV7-9 to TRBJ2-1; weak D call: TRBD2 (5 bases). V was shortened by 1 base and J by 8 bases, with 12 bases between the two germline ends. CDR1 is SEHNR and CDR2 is FQNEAQ in the germline V gene (reference sequence). The CDR3 runs to 14 residues. In DNA form, the CDR3 reads TGTGCCAGCAGCTTAGAGGTTAGCGCGCATGAGCAGTTCTTC. It encodes CASSLEVSAHEQFF.

The gene calls are TRBV18 and TRBJ1-2, with D possibly matching TRBD1 (6 bases). This CDR3 has 15 amino acids. V was clipped by 2 bases and J by 6 bases, with 16 bases between them. Germline V gives CDR1 KGHSH, CDR2 LQKENI. The chain's CDR3 is CASSPVAGQKNGYTF. CDR3 coding DNA: TGTGCCAGCTCACCAGTGGCGGGACAAAAAAATGGCTACACCTTC.

J is TRBJ2-7 and V is TRBV4-3; 7 bases line up with TRBD1. CDR1 and CDR2 (germline): LGHNA, YSLEER. With V trimmed by 1 base and J by 0 bases, 6 bases remained unmatched. This CDR3 contains 16 residues. CDR3 in amino acids: CASSQGGGLNSYEQYF. Written as DNA, the CDR3 is TGCGCCAGCAGCCAAGGAGGGGGCCTCAACTCCTACGAGCAGTACTTC.